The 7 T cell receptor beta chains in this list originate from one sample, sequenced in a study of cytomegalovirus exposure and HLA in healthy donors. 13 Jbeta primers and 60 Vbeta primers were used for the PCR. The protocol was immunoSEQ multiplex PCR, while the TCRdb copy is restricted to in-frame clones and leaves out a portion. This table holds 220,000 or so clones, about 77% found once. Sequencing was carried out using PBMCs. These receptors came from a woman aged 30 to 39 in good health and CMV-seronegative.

The CDR3 coding sequence is TGTGCCAGCAGCCCCTTGGGGCGGTCGGACTATGGCTACACCTTC. It translates to CASSPLGRSDYGYTF. The chain carries TRBV11-2 and TRBJ1-2; D is perhaps TRBD1 (5 bases). The CDR3 has 15 amino acids. The germline CDR1 and CDR2 sequences are SGHAT and FQNNGV. V was pared by 5 bases and J by 3 bases, with 16 bases between.

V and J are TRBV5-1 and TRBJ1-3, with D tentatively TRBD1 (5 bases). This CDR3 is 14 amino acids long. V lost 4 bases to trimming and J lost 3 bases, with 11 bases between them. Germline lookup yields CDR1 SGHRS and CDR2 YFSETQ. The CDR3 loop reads CASSLQGNGNTIYF. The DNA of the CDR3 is TGCGCCAGCAGCCTCCAGGGTAATGGAAACACCATATATTTT.

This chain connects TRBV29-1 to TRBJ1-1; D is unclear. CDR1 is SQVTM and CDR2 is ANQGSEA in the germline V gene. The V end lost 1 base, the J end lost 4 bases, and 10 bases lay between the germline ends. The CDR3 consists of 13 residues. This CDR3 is CSVEGEWGTEAFF. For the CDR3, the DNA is TGCAGCGTTGAAGGGGAGTGGGGCACTGAAGCTTTCTTT. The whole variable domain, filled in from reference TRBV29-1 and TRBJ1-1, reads SAVISQKPSRDICQRGTSLTIQCQVDSQVTMMFWYRQQPGQSLTLIATANQGSEATYESGFVIDKFPISRPNLTFSTLTVSNMSPEDSSIYLCSVEGEWGTEAFFGQGTRLTVV.

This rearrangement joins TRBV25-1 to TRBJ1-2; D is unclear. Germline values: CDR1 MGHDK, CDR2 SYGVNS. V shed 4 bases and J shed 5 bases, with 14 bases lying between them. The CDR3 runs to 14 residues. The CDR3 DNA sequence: TGTGCCAGCAGTGGTCTTTTAGGGAGTTATGGCTACACCTTC. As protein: CASSGLLGSYGYTF.

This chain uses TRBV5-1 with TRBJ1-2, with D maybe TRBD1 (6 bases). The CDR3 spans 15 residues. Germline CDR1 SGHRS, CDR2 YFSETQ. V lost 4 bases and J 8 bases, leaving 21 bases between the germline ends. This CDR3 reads CASSPLIGEGQGYTF. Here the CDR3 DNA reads TGCGCCAGCAGCCCGCTGATCGGGGAGGGACAAGGCTACACCTTC.

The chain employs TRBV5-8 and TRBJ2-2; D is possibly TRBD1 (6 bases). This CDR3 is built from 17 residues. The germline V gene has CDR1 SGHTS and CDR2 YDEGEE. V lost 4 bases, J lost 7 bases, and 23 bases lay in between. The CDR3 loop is CASSQELGGVRGGELFF. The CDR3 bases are TGTGCCAGCAGCCAAGAACTTGGGGGCGTTCGTGGCGGGGAGCTGTTTTTT.

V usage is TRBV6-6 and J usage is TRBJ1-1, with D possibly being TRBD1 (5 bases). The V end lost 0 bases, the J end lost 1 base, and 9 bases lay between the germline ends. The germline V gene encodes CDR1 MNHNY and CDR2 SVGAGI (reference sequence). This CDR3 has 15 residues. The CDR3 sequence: CASSYSAGGNTEAFF. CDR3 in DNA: TGTGCCAGCAGTTACTCGGCCGGGGGGAACACTGAAGCTTTCTTT.